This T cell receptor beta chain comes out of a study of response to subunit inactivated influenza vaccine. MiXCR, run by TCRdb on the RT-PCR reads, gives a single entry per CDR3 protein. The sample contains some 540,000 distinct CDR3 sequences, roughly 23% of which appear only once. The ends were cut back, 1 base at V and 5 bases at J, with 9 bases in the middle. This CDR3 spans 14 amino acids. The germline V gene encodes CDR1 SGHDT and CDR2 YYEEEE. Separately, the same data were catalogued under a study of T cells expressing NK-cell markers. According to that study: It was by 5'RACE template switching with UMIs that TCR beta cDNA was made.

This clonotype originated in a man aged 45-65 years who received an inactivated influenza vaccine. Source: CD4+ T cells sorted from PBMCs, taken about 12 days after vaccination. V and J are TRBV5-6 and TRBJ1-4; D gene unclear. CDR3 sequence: CASSLLAGNEKLFF. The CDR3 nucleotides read TGTGCCAGCAGCTTGTTGGCTGGGAATGAAAAACTGTTTTTT.